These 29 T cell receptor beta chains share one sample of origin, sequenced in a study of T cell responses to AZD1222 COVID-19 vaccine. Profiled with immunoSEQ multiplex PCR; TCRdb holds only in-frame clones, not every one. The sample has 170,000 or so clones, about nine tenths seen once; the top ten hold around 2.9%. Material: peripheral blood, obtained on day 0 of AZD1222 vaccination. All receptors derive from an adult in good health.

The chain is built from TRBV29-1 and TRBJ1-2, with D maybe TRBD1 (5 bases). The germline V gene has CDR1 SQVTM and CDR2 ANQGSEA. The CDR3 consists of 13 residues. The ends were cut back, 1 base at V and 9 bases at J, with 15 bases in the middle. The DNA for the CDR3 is TGCAGCGTTGAAGGGCAGGGTGGGTTTAGCTACACCTTC. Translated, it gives CSVEGQGGFSYTF.

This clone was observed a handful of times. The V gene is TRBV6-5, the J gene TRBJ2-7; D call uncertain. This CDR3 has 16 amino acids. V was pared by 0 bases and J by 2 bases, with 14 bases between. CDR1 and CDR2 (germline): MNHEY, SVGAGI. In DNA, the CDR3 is TGTGCCAGCAGTTACTCAATTAACGGTCCCACCTACGAGCAGTACTTC. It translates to CASSYSINGPTYEQYF.

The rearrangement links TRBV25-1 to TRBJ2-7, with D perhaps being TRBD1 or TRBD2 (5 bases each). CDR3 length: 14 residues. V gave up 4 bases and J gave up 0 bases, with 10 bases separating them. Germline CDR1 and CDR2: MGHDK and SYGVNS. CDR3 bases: TGTGCCAGCAGTGGGGACGGAAGCTCCTACGAGCAGTACTTC. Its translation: CASSGDGSSYEQYF.

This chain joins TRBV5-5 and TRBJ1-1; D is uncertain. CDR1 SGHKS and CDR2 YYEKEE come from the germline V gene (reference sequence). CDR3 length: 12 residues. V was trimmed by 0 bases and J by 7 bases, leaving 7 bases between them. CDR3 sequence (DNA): TGTGCCAGCAGCTTGGTATTGGGTGAAGCTTTCTTT. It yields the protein CASSLVLGEAFF.

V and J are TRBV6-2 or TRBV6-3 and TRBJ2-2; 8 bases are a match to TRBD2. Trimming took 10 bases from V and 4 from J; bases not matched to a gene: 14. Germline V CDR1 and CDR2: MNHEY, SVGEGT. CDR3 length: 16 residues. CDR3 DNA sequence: TGTGCCACCATCCCGACGGGGGGGGCATCCACCGGGGAGCTGTTTTTT. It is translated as CATIPTGGASTGELFF.

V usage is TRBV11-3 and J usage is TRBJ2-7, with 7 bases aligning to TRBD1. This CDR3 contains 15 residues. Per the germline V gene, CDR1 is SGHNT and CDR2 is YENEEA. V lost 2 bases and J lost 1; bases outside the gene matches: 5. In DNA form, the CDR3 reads TGTGCCAGCAGCTTAAAAGGGGGCAGATCCTACGAGCAGTACTTC. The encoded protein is CASSLKGGRSYEQYF.

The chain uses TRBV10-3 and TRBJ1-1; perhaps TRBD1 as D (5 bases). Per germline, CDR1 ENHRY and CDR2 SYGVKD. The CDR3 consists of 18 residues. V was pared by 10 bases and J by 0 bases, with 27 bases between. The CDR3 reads CASPGPAQEDYMNTEAFF. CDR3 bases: TGTGCCAGCCCGGGTCCCGCACAGGAGGATTACATGAACACTGAAGCTTTCTTT.

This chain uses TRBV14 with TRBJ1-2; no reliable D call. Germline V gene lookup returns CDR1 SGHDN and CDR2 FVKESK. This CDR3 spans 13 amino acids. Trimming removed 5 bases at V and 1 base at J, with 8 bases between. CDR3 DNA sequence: TGTGCCAGCAGCATTGGTAGTAACTATGGCTACACCTTC. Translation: CASSIGSNYGYTF.

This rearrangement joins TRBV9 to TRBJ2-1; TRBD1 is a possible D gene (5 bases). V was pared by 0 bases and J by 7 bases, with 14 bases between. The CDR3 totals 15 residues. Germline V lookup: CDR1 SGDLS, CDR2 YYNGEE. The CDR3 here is CASSVGQGFRNEQFF. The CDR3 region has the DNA TGTGCCAGCAGCGTAGGTCAGGGTTTTCGGAATGAGCAGTTCTTC.

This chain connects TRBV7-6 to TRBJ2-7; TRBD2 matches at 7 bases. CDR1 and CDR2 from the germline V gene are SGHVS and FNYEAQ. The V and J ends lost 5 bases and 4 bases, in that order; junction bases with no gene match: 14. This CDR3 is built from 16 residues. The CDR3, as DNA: TGTGCCAGCAGCGCCGGCTTTCCGGCGGGGGAATACGAGCAGTACTTC. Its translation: CASSAGFPAGEYEQYF.

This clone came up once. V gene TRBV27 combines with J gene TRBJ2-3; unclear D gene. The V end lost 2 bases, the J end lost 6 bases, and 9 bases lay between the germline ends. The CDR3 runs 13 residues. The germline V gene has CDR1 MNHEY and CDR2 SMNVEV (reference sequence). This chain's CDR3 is CASSLARPDTQYF. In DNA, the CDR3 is TGTGCCAGCAGTTTAGCCCGGCCCGATACGCAGTATTTT.

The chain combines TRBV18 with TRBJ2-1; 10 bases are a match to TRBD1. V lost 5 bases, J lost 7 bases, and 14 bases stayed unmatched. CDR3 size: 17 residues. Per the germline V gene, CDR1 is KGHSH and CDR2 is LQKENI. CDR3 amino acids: CASSAYSGTGVPNEQFF. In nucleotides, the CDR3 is TGTGCCAGCTCAGCATACTCCGGGACAGGGGTGCCAAATGAGCAGTTCTTC.

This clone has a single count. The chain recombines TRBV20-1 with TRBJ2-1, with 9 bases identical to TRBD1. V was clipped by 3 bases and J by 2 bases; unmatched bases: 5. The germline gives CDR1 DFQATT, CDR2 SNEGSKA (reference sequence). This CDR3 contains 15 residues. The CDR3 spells CSASLRTGAYNEQFF. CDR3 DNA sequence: TGCAGTGCTAGTCTTAGGACAGGGGCCTACAATGAGCAGTTCTTC.

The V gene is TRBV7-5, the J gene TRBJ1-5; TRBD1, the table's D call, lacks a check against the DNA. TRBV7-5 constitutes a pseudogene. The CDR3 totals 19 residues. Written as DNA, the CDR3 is TGTGCCAGAAGCCGGGTATCCTTGACGGGACAGCCTAGCAATCAGCCCCAGCATTTT. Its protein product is CARSRVSLTGQPSNQPQHF.

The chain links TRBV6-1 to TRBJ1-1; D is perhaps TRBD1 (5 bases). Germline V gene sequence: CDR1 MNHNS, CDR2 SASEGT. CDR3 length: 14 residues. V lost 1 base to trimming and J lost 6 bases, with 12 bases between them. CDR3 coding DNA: TGTGCCAGCAGTGAAGGGGGAGACAGCTCTGAAGCTTTCTTT. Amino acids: CASSEGGDSSEAFF.

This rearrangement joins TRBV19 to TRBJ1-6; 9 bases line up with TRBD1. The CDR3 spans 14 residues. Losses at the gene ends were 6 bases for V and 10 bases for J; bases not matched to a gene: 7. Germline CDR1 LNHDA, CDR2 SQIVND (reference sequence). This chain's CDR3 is CASRTGGSGSPLHF. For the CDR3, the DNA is TGTGCCAGTAGGACAGGGGGATCGGGGTCACCCCTCCACTTT.

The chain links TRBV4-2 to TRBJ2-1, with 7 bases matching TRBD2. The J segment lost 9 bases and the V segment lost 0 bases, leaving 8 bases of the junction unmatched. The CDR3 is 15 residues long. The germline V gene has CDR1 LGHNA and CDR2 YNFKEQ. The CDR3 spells CASSQEGRGDGEQFF. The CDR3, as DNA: TGTGCCAGCAGCCAAGAGGGCCGGGGGGATGGTGAGCAGTTCTTC.

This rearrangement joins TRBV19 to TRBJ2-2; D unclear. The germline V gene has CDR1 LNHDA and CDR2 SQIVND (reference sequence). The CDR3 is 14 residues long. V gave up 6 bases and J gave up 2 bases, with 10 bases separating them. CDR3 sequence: CASSKLSNTGELFF. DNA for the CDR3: TGTGCCAGTAGCAAACTAAGCAACACCGGGGAGCTGTTTTTT.

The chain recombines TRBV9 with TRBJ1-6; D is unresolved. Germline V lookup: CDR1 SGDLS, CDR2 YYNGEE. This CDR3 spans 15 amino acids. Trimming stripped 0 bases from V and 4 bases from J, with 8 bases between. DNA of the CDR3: TGTGCCAGCAGCGTAGCAGACCCATATAATTCACCCCTCCACTTT. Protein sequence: CASSVADPYNSPLHF.

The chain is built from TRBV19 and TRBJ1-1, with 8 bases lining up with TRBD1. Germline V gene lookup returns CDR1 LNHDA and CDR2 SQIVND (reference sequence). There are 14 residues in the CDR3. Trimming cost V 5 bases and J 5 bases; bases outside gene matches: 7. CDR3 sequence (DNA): TGTGCCAGTAGTCCGCACAGACAGGGGACTGAAGCTTTCTTT. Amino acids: CASSPHRQGTEAFF.

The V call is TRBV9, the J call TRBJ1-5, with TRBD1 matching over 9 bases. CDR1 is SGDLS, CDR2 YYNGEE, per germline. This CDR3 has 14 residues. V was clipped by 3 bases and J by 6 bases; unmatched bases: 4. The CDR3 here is CASSGTGDLQPQHF. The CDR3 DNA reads TGTGCCAGCAGCGGGACAGGGGACCTTCAGCCCCAGCATTTT.

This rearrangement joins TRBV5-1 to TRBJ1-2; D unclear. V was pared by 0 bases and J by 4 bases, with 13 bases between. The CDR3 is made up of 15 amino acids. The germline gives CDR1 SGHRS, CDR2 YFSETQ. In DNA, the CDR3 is TGCGCCAGCAGCTTGGAAGGCGCGGCCCTCTATGGCTACACCTTC. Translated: CASSLEGAALYGYTF.

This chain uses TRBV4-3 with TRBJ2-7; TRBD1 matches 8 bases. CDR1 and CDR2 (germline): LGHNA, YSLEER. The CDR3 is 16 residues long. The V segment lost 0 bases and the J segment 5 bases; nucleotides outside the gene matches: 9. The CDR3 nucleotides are TGCGCCAGCAGCCAAGACCTCAGAGACAGGGGACACGAGCAGTACTTC. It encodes CASSQDLRDRGHEQYF.

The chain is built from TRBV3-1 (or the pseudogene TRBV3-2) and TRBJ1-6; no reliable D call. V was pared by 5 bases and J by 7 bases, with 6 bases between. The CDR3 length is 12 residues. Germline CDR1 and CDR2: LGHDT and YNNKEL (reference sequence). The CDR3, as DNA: TGTGCCAGCAGCTTACAGAATTCACCCCTCCACTTT. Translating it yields CASSLQNSPLHF.

This chain's CDR3 is CASSTPLDRESTDTQYF. The CDR3 bases are TGTGCCAGCAGTACCCCTCTGGACAGGGAAAGCACAGATACGCAGTATTTT. The chain combines TRBV28 with TRBJ2-3; 8 bases are shared with TRBD1. The germline V gene has CDR1 MDHEN and CDR2 SYDVKM. V shed 5 bases and J 0 bases; nucleotides not matched to a gene: 10. This CDR3 spans 17 amino acids.

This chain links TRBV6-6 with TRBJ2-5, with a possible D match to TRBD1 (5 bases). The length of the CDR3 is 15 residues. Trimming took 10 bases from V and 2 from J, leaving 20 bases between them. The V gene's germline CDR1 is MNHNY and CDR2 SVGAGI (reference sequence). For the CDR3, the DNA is TGTGCCACCCTTGGGGCAGGGCTGGGGCAAGAGACCCAGTACTTC. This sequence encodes CATLGAGLGQETQYF.

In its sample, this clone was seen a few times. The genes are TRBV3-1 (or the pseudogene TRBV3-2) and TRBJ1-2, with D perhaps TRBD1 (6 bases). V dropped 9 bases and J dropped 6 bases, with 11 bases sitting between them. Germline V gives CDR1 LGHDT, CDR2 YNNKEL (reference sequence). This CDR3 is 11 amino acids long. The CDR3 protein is CASTGINGYTF. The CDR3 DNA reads TGTGCCAGTACAGGGATAAATGGCTACACCTTC.

CDR3 nucleotides: TGTGCCAGCAGCTTTGACCGCAATCAGCCCCAGCATTTT. Its translation: CASSFDRNQPQHF. V is TRBV5-4 and J is TRBJ1-5; D uncertain. Germline V gene lookup returns CDR1 SGHNT and CDR2 YYREEE (reference sequence). The CDR3 runs 13 residues. The V and J ends lost 2 bases and 2 bases respectively, with 5 bases between them.

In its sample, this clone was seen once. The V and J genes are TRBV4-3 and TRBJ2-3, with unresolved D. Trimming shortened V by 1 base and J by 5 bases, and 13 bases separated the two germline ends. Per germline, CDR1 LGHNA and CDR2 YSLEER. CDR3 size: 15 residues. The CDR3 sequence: CASSQGGSNGDTQYF. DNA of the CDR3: TGCGCCAGCAGCCAAGGGGGAAGTAACGGAGATACGCAGTATTTT.